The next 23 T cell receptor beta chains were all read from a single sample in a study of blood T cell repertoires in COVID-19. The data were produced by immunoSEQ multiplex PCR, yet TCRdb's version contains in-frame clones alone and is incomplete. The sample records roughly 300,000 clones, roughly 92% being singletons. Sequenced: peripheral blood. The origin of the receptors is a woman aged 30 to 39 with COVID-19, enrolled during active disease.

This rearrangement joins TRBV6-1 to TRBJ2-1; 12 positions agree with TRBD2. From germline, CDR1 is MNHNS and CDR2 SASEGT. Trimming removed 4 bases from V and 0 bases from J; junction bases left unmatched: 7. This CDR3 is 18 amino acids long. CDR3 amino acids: CASSAGLAGGDSYNEQFF. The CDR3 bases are TGTGCCAGCAGTGCCGGGCTAGCGGGAGGGGACTCCTACAATGAGCAGTTCTTC.

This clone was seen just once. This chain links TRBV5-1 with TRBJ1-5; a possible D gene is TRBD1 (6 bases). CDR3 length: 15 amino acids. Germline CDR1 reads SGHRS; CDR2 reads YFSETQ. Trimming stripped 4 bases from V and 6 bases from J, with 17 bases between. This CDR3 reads CASSASTGLRQPQHF. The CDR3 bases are TGCGCCAGCAGCGCAAGTACAGGGCTCCGTCAGCCCCAGCATTTT.

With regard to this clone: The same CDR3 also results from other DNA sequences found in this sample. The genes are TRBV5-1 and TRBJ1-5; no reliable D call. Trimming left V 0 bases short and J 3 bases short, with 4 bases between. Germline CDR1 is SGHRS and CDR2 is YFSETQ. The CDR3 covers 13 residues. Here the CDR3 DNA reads TGCGCCAGCAGCTTGGGGGCCAATCAGCCCCAGCATTTT. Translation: CASSLGANQPQHF.

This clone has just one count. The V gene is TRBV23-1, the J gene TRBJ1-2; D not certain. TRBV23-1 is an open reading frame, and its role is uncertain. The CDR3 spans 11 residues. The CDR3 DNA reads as TGCCCCAAATCGGCGGTTTATGGCTACACCTTC. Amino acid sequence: CPKSAVYGYTF.

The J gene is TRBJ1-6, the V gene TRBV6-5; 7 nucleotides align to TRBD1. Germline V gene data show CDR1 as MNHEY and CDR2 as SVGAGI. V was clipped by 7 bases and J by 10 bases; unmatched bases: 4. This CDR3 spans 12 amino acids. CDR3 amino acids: CASTGTDSPLHF. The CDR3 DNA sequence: TGTGCCAGCACCGGGACAGACTCACCCCTCCACTTT.

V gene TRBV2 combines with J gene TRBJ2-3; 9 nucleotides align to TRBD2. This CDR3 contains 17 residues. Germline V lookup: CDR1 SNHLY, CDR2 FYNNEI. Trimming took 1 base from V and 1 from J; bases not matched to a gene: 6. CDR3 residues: CASSEDVRTSGTDTQYF. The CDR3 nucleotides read TGTGCCAGCAGTGAAGATGTTAGGACTAGCGGCACAGATACGCAGTATTTT.

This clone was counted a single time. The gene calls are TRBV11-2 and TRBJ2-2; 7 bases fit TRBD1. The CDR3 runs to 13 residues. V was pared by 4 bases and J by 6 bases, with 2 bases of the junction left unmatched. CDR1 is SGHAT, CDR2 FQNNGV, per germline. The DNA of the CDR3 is TGTGCCAGCAGCTGGCAGGGGGCCGGGGAGCTGTTTTTT. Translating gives CASSWQGAGELFF.

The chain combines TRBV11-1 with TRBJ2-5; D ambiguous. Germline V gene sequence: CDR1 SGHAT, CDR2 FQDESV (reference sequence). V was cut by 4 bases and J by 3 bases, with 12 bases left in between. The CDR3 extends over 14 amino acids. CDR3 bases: TGTGCCAGCAGCTCCCGACTGGGTAAAGAGACCCAGTACTTC. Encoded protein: CASSSRLGKETQYF. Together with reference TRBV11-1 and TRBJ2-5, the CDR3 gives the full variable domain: EAEVAQSPRYKITEKSQAVAFWCDPISGHATLYWYRQILGQGPELLVQFQDESVVDDSQLPKDRFSAERLKGVDSTLKIQPAELGDSAMYLCASSSRLGKETQYFGPGTRLLVL.

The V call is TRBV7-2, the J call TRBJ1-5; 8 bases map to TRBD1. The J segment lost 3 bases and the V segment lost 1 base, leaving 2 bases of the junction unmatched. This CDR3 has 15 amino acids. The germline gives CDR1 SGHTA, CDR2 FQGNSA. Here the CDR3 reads CASSLDRGFNQPQHF. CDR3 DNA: TGTGCCAGCAGCTTAGACAGGGGGTTCAATCAGCCCCAGCATTTT.

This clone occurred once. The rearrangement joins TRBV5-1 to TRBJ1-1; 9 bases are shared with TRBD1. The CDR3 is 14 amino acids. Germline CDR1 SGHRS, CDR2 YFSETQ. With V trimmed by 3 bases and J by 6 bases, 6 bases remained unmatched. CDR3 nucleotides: TGCGCCAGCAGCTCAGGACAGGGGATCGCTGAAGCTTTCTTT. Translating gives CASSSGQGIAEAFF.

The chain's CDR3 is CASSFGGAVYGYTF. CDR3 DNA: TGTGCCAGCAGCTTCGGCGGGGCAGTATATGGCTACACCTTC. The rearrangement links TRBV7-9 to TRBJ1-2; tentatively, D is TRBD1 (5 bases). Trimming cost V 3 bases and J 5 bases, with 13 bases left between them. CDR1 SEHNR and CDR2 FQNEAQ come from the germline V gene (reference sequence). CDR3 length: 14 residues.

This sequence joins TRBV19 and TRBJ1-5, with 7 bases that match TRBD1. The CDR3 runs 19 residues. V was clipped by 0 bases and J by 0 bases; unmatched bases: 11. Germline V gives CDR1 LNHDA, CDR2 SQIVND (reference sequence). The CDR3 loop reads CASSIDGRDSVYSNQPQHF. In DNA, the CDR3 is TGTGCCAGTAGTATAGATGGTCGGGACAGCGTCTATAGCAATCAGCCCCAGCATTTT.

CDR3 in amino acids: CSVEGTSGRNEQFF. The DNA for the CDR3 is TGCAGCGTGGAGGGGACTAGCGGGAGGAATGAGCAGTTCTTC. V gene TRBV29-1 combines with J gene TRBJ2-1; 15 bases line up with TRBD2. The germline V gene has CDR1 SQVTM and CDR2 ANQGSEA. V was pared by 6 bases and J by 7 bases, with 4 bases of the junction left unmatched. The CDR3 contains 14 residues.

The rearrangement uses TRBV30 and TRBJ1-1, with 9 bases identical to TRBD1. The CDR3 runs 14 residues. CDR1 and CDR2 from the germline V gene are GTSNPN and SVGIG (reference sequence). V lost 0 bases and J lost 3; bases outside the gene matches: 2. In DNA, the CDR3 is TGTGCCTGGAGTGTACAGGGGGCGTACACTGAAGCTTTCTTT. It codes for CAWSVQGAYTEAFF.

CDR3 in DNA: TGTGCCAGCAGTACTACAGCGGTACACTCTGAAGCTTTCTTT. This translates into CASSTTAVHSEAFF. V usage is TRBV3-1 (or the pseudogene TRBV3-2) and J usage is TRBJ1-1, with D unclear. CDR3 length equals 14 residues. Germline V lookup: CDR1 LGHDT, CDR2 YNNKEL (reference sequence). Trimming pared 6 bases from V and 6 bases from J, leaving 17 bases between.

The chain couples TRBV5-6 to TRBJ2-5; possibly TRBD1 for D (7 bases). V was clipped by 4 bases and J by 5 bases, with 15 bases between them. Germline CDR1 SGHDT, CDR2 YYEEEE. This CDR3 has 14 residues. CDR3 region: CASSLVTGRETQYF. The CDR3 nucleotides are TGTGCCAGCAGCCTGGTGACAGGGAGGGAGACCCAGTACTTC.

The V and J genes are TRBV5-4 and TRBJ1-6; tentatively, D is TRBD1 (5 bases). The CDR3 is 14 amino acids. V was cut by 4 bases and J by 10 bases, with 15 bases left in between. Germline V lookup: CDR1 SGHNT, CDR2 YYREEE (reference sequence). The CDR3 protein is CASSLNLGGSPLHF. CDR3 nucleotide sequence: TGTGCCAGCAGCCTTAACTTGGGGGGATCACCCCTCCACTTT.

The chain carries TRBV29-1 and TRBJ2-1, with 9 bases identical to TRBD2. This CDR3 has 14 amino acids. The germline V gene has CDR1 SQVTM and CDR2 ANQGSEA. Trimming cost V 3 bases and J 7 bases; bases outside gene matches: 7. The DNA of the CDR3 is TGCAGCGTTGACGGTAGCGGGAGTGCAAATGAGCAGTTCTTC. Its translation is CSVDGSGSANEQFF.

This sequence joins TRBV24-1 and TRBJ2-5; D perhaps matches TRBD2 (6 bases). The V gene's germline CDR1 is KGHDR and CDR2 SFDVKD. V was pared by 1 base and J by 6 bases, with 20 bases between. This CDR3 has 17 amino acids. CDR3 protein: CATSDFVSKTSIKTQYF. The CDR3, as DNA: TGTGCCACCAGTGATTTTGTTTCGAAAACTAGCATTAAGACCCAGTACTTC.

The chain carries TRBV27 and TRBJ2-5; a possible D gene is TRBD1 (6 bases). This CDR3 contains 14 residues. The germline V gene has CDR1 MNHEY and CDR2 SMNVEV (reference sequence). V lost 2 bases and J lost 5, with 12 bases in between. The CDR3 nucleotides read TGTGCCAGCAGTTTAGGCGACAGGTTGGAGACCCAGTACTTC. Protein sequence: CASSLGDRLETQYF.

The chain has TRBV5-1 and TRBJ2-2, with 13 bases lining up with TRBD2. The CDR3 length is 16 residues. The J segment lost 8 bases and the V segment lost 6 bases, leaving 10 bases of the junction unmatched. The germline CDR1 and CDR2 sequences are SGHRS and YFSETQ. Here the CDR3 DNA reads TGCGCCAGCAATTTAGGACTAGCGGGAGAAGGTGGGGAGCTGTTTTTT. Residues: CASNLGLAGEGGELFF.

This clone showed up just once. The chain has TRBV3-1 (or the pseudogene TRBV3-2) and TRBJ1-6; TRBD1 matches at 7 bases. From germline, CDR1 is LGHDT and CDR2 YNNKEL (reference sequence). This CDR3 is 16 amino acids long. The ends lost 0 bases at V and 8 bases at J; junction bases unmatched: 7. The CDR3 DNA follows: TGTGCCAGCAGCCAAGAAAGCGCAGGGGGTTATTCACCCCTCCACTTT. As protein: CASSQESAGGYSPLHF.

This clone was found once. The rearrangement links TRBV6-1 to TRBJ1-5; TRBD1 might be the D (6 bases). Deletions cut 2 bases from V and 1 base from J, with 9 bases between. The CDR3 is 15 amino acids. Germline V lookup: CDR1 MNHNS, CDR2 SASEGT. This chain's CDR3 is CASSERGASNQPQHF. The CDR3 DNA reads TGTGCCAGCAGTGAACGGGGGGCGAGCAATCAGCCCCAGCATTTT.